This note documents a single T cell receptor (beta chain) sequence. TCRdb keeps only in-frame clones here, not all; method: immunoSEQ multiplex PCR. The table shows under 65,000 clones, with about 81% occurring only once. This record belongs to a study of blood T cell repertoires in COVID-19. As for the study in general: Samples taken during acute and convalescent COVID-19 were collected in the United States, Italy and Spain. Sample material is recorded as cDNA or gDNA derived from T cells, B-cell-depleted T cells, or PBMCs.

Patients in Seattle were enrolled during active infection, then followed longitudinally. This receptor was obtained from a man in his 60s with COVID-19, enrolled during active disease. The sequenced material came from peripheral blood.

The CDR3 sequence is CASSGKAGETDTQYF. The CDR3 bases are TGTGCCAGCAGCGGGAAAGCGGGAGAGACAGATACGCAGTATTTT. V is TRBV9 and J is TRBJ2-3; TRBD2 matches 8 bases. Germline loops: CDR1 SGDLS, CDR2 YYNGEE. The CDR3 covers 15 residues. The trim removed 3 bases at V and 3 bases at J, leaving 6 bases unmatched.